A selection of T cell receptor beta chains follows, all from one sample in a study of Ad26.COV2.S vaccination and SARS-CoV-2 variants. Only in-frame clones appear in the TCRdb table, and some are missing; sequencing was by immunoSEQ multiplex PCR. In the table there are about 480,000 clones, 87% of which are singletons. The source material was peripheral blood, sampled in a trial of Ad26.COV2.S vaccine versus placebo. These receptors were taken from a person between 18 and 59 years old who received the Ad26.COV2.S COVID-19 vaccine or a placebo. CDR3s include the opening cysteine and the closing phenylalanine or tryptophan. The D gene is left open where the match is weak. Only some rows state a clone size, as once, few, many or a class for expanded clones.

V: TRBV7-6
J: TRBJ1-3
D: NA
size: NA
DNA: TGTGCCAGCAGCTTAGGTCCAGATAGCTATGCGGGGAGATCCTCTGGAAACACCATATATTTT
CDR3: CASSLGPDSYAGRSSGNTIYF

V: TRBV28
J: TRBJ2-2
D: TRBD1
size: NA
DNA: TGTGCCAGCAGTTATCCGGGACAGGGCACCGGGGAGCTGTTTTTT
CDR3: CASSYPGQGTGELFF

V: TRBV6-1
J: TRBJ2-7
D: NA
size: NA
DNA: TGTGCCAGCAGTGAGTGGTACGAGCAGTACTTC
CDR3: CASSEWYEQYF

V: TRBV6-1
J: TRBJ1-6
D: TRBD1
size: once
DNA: TGTGCCAGCAGTGTAAAATCCGGGACAGGGGTGGTTAATTCACCCCTCCACTTT
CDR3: CASSVKSGTGVVNSPLHF

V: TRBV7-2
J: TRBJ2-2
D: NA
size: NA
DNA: TGTGCCAGCAGCTGGGTCGGGAGTACTCCCGGGGAGCTGTTTTTT
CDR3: CASSWVGSTPGELFF

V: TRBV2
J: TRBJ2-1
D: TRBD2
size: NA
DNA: TGTGCCAGCAGGGCCGGGACTAGCTCCTACAATGAGCAGTTCTTC
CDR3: CASRAGTSSYNEQFF

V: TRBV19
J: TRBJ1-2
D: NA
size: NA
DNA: TGTGCCAGTAGCCCTATGGAGTATGGCTACACCTTC
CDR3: CASSPMEYGYTF

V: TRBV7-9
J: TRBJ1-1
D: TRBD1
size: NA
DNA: TGTGCCAGCAGTTCTGACAGGGCGGCTTTCTTT
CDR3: CASSSDRAAFF

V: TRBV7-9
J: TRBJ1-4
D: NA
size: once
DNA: TGTGCCAGCAGCTTAGAGGGGGGAAACGAAAAACTGTTTTTT
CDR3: CASSLEGGNEKLFF

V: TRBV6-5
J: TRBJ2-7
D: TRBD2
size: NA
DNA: TGTGCCAGCACGTCCGGGCGGGAGGTAGTGATCGAGCAGTACTTC
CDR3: CASTSGREVVIEQYF

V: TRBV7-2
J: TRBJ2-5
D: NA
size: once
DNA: TGTGCCAGCAGTCAGACCTACCAAGAGACCCAGTACTTC
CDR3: CASSQTYQETQYF

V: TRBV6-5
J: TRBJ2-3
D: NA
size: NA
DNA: TGTGCCAGCAGTTACACCCCGGGGTACACAGATACGCAGTATTTT
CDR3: CASSYTPGYTDTQYF

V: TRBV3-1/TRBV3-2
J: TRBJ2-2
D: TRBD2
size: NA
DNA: TGTGCCAGCAGCCTGGGACTACCGGACACCGGGGAGCTGTTTTTT
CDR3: CASSLGLPDTGELFF

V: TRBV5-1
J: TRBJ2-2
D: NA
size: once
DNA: TGCGCCAGCAGCTTGGGACGGGCAAACACCGGGGAGCTGTTTTTT
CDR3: CASSLGRANTGELFF

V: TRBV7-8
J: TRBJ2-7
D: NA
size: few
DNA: TGTGCCAGCAGCCCAAAAACTGCCTACGAGCAGTACTTC
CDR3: CASSPKTAYEQYF

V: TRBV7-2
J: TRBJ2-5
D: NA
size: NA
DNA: TGTGCCAGCAGCCCATCGGTAGGGGGTACCCAGTACTTC
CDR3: CASSPSVGGTQYF

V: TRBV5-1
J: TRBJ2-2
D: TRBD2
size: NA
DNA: TGCGCCAGCAGCTTGGTTTTGGCTGGGGTTGGACTAGATAACACCGGGGAGCTGTTTTTT
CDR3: CASSLVLAGVGLDNTGELFF

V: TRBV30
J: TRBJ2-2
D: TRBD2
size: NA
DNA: TGTGCATGGGGGCTAGCGGGAGGGCTTAAGCCCGGGGAGCTGTTTTTT
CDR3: CAWGLAGGLKPGELFF

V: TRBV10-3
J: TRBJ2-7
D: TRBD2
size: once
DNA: TGTGCCATCAGGGCCGGGACTAGCGGCTACGAGCAGTACTTC
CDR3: CAIRAGTSGYEQYF

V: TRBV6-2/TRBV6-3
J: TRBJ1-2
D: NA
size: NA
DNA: TGTGCCAGCAGTTGGCCCTCCGCCCAGCATCCTCCACCTGTGGATAACTATGGCTACACCTTC
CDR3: CASSWPSAQHPPPVDNYGYTF

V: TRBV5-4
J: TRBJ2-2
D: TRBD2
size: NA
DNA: TGTGCCAGCAGCTTGTGGCTAGCGGGAGCCCGCACCGGGGAGCTGTTTTTT
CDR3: CASSLWLAGARTGELFF

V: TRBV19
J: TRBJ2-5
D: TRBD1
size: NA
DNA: TGTGCCAGTAAGGCGGGCAGGGGGCAAGAGACCCAGTACTTC
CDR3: CASKAGRGQETQYF

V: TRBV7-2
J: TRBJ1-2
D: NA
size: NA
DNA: TGTGCCAGCAGCCGCGCTGGGACCTATGGCTACACCTTC
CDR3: CASSRAGTYGYTF

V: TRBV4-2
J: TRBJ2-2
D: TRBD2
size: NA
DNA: TGTGCCAGCAGCCCTAGCGGGAGAGGGGAGCTGTTTTTT
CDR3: CASSPSGRGELFF

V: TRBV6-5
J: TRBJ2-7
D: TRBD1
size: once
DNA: TGTGCCAGCAGCTACGGGACAGAAGGCTACGAGCAGTACTTC
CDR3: CASSYGTEGYEQYF

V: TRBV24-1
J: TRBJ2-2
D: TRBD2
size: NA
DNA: TGTGCCACCAGTGATTTTCCCCCCGGACTAGCGGGAGTAAACACCGGGGAGCTGTTTTTT
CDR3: CATSDFPPGLAGVNTGELFF

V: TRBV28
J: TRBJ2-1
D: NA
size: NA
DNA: TGTGCCACCGTAGGGGGTAACGGCAATGAGCAGTTCTTC
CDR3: CATVGGNGNEQFF

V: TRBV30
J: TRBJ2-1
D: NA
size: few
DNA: TGTGCCTGGACGGGGCTTGCTAATGAGCAGTTCTTC
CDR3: CAWTGLANEQFF

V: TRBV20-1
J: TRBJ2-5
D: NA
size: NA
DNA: TGCAGTGCTAGAGACCAAGAGACCCAGTACTTC
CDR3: CSARDQETQYF

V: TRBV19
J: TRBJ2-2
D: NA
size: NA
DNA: TGTGCCAGTAGTATCCGTTGGACGAACACCGGGGAGCTGTTTTTT
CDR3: CASSIRWTNTGELFF

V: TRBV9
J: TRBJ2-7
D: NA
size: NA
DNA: TGTGCCAGCAGCGCGGGCCGTGGCGAGCAGTACTTC
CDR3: CASSAGRGEQYF

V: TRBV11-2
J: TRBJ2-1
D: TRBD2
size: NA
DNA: TGTGCCAGCAGCTTAGATCGACTAGCGCATGAGCAGTTCTTC
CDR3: CASSLDRLAHEQFF

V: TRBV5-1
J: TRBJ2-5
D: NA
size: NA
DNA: TGCGCCAGCAGCCCGACGGGGGAGACCCAGTACTTC
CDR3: CASSPTGETQYF

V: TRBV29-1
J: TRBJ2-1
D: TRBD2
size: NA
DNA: TGCAGCGTTGACGGAGGCAGGACTAGCGGGAGCGGTACGGAGCAGTTCTTC
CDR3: CSVDGGRTSGSGTEQFF

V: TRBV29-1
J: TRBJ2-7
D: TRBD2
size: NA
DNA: TGCAGCGCAGGTCGGGGGGGAGGCGCCAGGGAGCAGTACTTC
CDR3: CSAGRGGGAREQYF

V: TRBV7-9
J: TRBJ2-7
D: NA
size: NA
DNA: TGTGCCAGCAGCTCCAACTCCTACGAGCAGTACTTC
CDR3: CASSSNSYEQYF

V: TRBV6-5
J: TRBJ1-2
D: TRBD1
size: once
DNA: TGTGCCAGCAGTTACATAGGACAGGGGTCCTATGGCTACACCTTC
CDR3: CASSYIGQGSYGYTF

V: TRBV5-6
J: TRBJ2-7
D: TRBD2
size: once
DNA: TGTGCCAGCAGCTCTTACCGACTAGCGGGAGACTACGAGCAGTACTTC
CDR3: CASSSYRLAGDYEQYF

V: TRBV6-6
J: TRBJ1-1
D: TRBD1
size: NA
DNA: TGTGCCAGCAGTTCAACAGGGGGAAGGAACACTGAAGCTTTCTTT
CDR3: CASSSTGGRNTEAFF

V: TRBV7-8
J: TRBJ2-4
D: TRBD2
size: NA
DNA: TGTGCCAGCAGCCATATCGGTCCCGGGGGGAACATTCAGTACTTC
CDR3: CASSHIGPGGNIQYF

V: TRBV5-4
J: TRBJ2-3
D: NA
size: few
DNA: TGTGCCACCGGACAGACTACGCAGTATTTT
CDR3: CATGQTTQYF

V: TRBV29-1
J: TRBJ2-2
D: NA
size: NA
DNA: TGCAGCGTTGAGTCCCCTTGGGGAAACACCGGGGAGCTGTTTTTT
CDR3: CSVESPWGNTGELFF

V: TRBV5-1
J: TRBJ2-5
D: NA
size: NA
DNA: TGCGCCAGCAGGGCCCACCCGGAGACCCAGTACTTC
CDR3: CASRAHPETQYF

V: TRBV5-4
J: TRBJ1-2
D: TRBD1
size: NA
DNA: TGTGCCAGCAGCCCGGGGGGGACAGGGCCTGGCTACACCTTC
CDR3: CASSPGGTGPGYTF

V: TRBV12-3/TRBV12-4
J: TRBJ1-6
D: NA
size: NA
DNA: TGTGCCAGCGCCCGTCCTAATTCACCCCTCCACTTT
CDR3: CASARPNSPLHF

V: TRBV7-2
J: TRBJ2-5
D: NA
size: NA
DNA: TGTGCCAGCAGCTTAGCGGATCTACCGACCCAGTACTTC
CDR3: CASSLADLPTQYF

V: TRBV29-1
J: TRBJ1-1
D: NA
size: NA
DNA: TGCAGCGTTGTGAGACAGGCTGAAGCTTTCTTT
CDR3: CSVVRQAEAFF

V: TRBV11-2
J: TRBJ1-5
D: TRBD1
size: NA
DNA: TGTGCCAGCAGCGCGGGACAGGGCAGTAGGAGCAATCAGCCCCAGCATTTT
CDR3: CASSAGQGSRSNQPQHF

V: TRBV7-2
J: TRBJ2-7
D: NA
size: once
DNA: TGTGCCAGCAGCCTCGGTATAGGGAAGGTCGAGCAGTACTTC
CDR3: CASSLGIGKVEQYF

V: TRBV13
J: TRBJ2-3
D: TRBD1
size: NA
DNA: TGTGCCAGCAAACTTCAGGGGGTTAGAAATACGCAGTATTTT
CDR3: CASKLQGVRNTQYF